This T cell receptor (beta chain) was recorded in a study of human T cells and chemical hapten exposure (dated by TCRdb to the early 2020s). Looking at the study overall: For sensitization, 2% DPC in acetone was applied to a 2 cm by 2 cm area of upper inner arm skin. The mostly female patient cohort included alopecia areata with under or over 50% scalp involvement, alopecia totalis and alopecia universalis. Patch testing was done on the upper back using Finn chambers containing 0.01% DPC, and results were scored after 6 days according to International Contact Dermatitis Research Group standards. Libraries were pooled for sequencing, and variation in per-sample TCR yields was attributed mainly to small differences in library volumes within the pool. Blood samples were taken from patients before sensitization (week 0) and at 2, 6 and about 24 weeks after DPC sensitization. Some 29 alopecia patients gave blood for TCR sequencing at one to four time points (pre-sensitization, 2, 6 and 24 weeks). Patients additionally received weekly therapeutic DPC doses to the scalp throughout the approximately 22-week study period. The study tracked peripheral blood TCR repertoire changes in vivo during primary and secondary sensitization to the hapten diphenylcyclopropenone (DPC) in alopecia patients. General study outcomes and caveats: Repeated subsampling changed both the strength of the expansion versus patch-test correlation and the threshold at which the correlation became significant. Compared with pre-sensitization or healthy control sets, expanded TCRs formed significantly more large CDR3 similarity clusters, which is consistent with antigen-driven responses. DPC sensitization did not change how many TCRs were above 1 in 1000 frequency, and no evidence was found of alterations in global repertoire structure. Because every patient had alopecia, a presumed autoimmune disease, the patients' immune response might differ from that of healthy individuals. Patch test score correlated positively with the number of PT1 expanded TCRs, reaching significance at thresholds 8, 16 and 32 but not at 4.

The CDR3 covers 14 residues, taking in both the cysteine and the phenylalanine. Of the read, only the CDR3 DNA is kept; its 42 bases are in frame from base 1. The junction carries 12 bases between V and J, which are trimmed by 3 bases and 6 bases respectively. CDR1 is given as SGHVT and CDR2 as SQSDAQ, both from the germline V gene. Receptors were amplified or captured by RACE. The reads were generated on a NextSeq 500. During library preparation, unique molecular identifiers were attached to individual cDNA molecules so that TCRs could be counted quantitatively and reproducibly. For every blood RNA sample, sequencing covered both the TCR alpha and TCR beta chains. Regarding the original processing steps: A median of around 100,000 TCRs per sample was observed, with a range of about 23,224 to 690,600. V, J and CDR3 annotation of the TCR reads was performed with the Decombinator software suite. To make PS versus PT1 abundance plots, every sample was subsampled to the same number of TCRs (28,000). Expanded TCRs were defined as absent before sensitization and observed at least eight times at the 2-week time point. TCRdb's own reprocessing of the public reads used fastp at Q25 and MiXCR and kept productive beta chains. Rows are unified per CDR3 protein, each entry keeping the most common DNA and genes. The V and J calls were determined by TCRdb, not by the authors. The sample table contains about 84,000 distinct CDR3 sequences; only one count was recorded for roughly 10% of them. The ten most abundant clones make up approximately 2.3% of the sample.

Explained via the paper, the time point label denotes: patch test 2, 6 weeks after DPC sensitization. The treatment or condition tag for this specimen amounts to: therapeutic diphenylcyclopropenone sensitization with weekly scalp DPC. Blood at each patch-test visit was drawn before the patch test was applied. Eligible patients were aged 18 to 70, diagnosed with alopecia, deemed suitable for DPC therapy, and excluded if pregnant. Total RNA was isolated from unfractionated whole blood collected in Tempus Blood RNA tubes. This clonotype was seen repeatedly, ten times or more. Its cognate antigen has yet to be identified. No per-base quality is available; no much larger clone lies one base away.

Sample: whole blood, taken in connection with sensitization to the hapten diphenylcyclopropenone (DPC). The receptor comes from a woman in her 30s with alopecia areata. Some clones in this sample may be carry-over from other donors' samples. The chain was built from TRBV7-4 and TRBJ1-5, with TRBD1 tentatively as D gene (5 bases match). The CDR3 amino acid sequence is: CASSFRGSGQPQHF. The DNA is as follows: TGTGCCAGCAGCTTTAGGGGATCGGGTCAGCCCCAGCATTTT.